The present entry profiles one T cell receptor beta chain with its context. Its antigen is currently unknown. These data belong to a study of early T cells in non-severe SARS-CoV-2 infection. About the research overall: Sequencing targeted bulk RNA from unsorted whole blood, leaving chains unpaired. Study-wide points: Matching against VDJdb likely underestimated virus-specific expansions, favoring anti-spike CD8.

This CDR3 is 14 amino acids long. Per the germline V gene, CDR1 is SGHRS and CDR2 is YFSETQ. Trimming removed 3 bases from V and 5 bases from J, with 11 bases in between. Individual cDNA molecules carried attached unique molecular identifiers. From the 5' RACE reads, TCRdb called clonotypes with MiXCR, one entry per CDR3 protein. This repertoire shows 40,000 or so distinct CDR3 sequences, 5.5% to 7.5% found once; its top ten account for under 15%. This sequence was found in an adult who was a healthcare worker with PCR-confirmed SARS-CoV-2 infection or an uninfected control (not recorded which). The chain links TRBV5-1 to TRBJ2-2; tentative D call: TRBD2 (6 bases). The sample consisted of whole blood. CDR3 DNA: TGCGCCAGCAGCTGGGAGGACGGAACCGGGGAGCTGTTTTTT. Translated, it gives CASSWEDGTGELFF.